The 8 T cell receptor beta chains reported below all come from one sample, sequenced in a study of blood T cell repertoires in COVID-19. Generated by immunoSEQ multiplex PCR, the TCRdb table keeps only in-frame clones and is missing some. The sample holds fewer than 300,000 clones, almost 85% seen once. Source material: peripheral blood. The receptor source for this set is a man aged 45-65 years with active or convalescent COVID-19.

The chain combines TRBV5-1 with TRBJ2-7, with D possibly being TRBD1 (6 bases). CDR3 length: 15 residues. Trimming took 0 bases from V and 5 from J, leaving 15 bases between them. Germline CDR1 SGHRS, CDR2 YFSETQ. CDR3 in DNA: TGCGCCAGCAGCTTGGGAGGGGCCAGGGGTCACGAGCAGTACTTC. Translated, it gives CASSLGGARGHEQYF.

The chain links TRBV27 to TRBJ2-7, with D perhaps TRBD2 (5 bases). The CDR3 loop spans 15 amino acids. Germline V CDR1 and CDR2: MNHEY, SMNVEV (reference sequence). Deletions cut 4 bases from V and 2 bases from J, with 15 bases between. The CDR3 reads CASSSSQRPTYEQYF. CDR3 nucleotide sequence: TGTGCCAGCAGTTCCTCCCAGCGGCCGACCTACGAGCAGTACTTC.

The chain joins TRBV7-2 to TRBJ1-6, with D perhaps matching TRBD1 (5 bases). The germline V and J ends were trimmed by 5 bases and 9 bases, with 11 bases remaining between them. The CDR3 is made up of 13 amino acids. Germline CDR1 and CDR2: SGHTA and FQGNSA. Here the CDR3 reads CASSPRGSSPLHF. The CDR3 DNA sequence: TGTGCCAGCAGCCCACGGGGGAGTTCACCCCTCCACTTT. The full variable domain, with the rest looked up from reference TRBV7-2 and TRBJ1-6, is GAGVSQSPSNKVTEKGKDVELRCDPISGHTALYWYRQSLGQGLEFLIYFQGNSAPDKSGLPSDRFSAERTGGSVSTLTIQRTQQEDSAVYLCASSPRGSSPLHFGNGTRLTVT.

The J gene is TRBJ2-2, the V gene TRBV4-1; perhaps TRBD2 as D (6 bases). Germline assignment: CDR1 MGHRA and CDR2 YSYEKL. The CDR3 has 14 amino acids. Between the trimmed V and J ends, which lost 1 base and 7 bases, there was a span of 10 bases. In DNA, the CDR3 is TGCGCCAGCAGCCAAGTTCGGGGGAACGGGGAGCTGTTTTTT. It is translated as CASSQVRGNGELFF.

This chain joins TRBV19 and TRBJ1-5; weak D call: TRBD1 (6 bases). V lost 1 base, J lost 4 bases, and 11 bases lay in between. Germline loops: CDR1 LNHDA, CDR2 SQIVND (reference sequence). The CDR3 consists of 15 residues. This CDR3 is CASSIGHRANQPQHF. As DNA, the CDR3 is TGTGCCAGTAGTATAGGCCACAGGGCTAATCAGCCCCAGCATTTT.

This clone was found once. This chain connects TRBV7-7 to TRBJ2-1; 13 bases agree with TRBD2. Trimming removed 5 bases from V and 6 bases from J; junction bases left unmatched: 4. Germline CDR1 and CDR2: SSHAT and FNYEAQ (reference sequence). This CDR3 contains 15 residues. DNA for the CDR3: TGTGCCAGCAGCCAGGGGACTAGCGGGATCAATGAGCAGTTCTTC. Its translation: CASSQGTSGINEQFF.

The chain recombines TRBV5-1 with TRBJ2-1; 14 bases match TRBD2. Germline CDR1 is SGHRS and CDR2 is YFSETQ. This CDR3 contains 16 residues. Trimming removed 1 base from V and 8 bases from J; junction bases left unmatched: 5. CDR3 sequence reads: CASSLPGTSGSDEQFF. The CDR3 coding sequence is TGCGCCAGCAGCTTGCCCGGGACTAGCGGGAGTGATGAGCAGTTCTTC.

The chain has TRBV6-2 or TRBV6-3 and TRBJ2-7, with a tentative D call TRBD2 (5 bases). The V gene lost 2 bases and the J gene lost 1 base, with 24 bases spanning the gap. CDR3 length: 19 amino acids. Per germline, CDR1 MNHEY and CDR2 SVGEGT. The CDR3 spells CASSYRSRTSPRKSYEQYF. The CDR3 nucleotides read TGTGCCAGCAGTTACCGTTCCCGGACTTCTCCACGCAAGTCCTACGAGCAGTACTTC.